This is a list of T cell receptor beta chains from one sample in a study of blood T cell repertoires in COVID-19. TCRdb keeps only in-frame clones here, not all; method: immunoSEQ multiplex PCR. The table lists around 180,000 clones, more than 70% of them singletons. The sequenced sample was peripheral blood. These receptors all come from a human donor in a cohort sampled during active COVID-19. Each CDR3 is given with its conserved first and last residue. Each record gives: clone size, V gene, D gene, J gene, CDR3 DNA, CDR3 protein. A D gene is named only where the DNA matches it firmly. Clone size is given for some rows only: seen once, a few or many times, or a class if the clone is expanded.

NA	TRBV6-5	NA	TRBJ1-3	TGTGCCAGCAGCCAAAGGGGGACAATTGGAAACACCATATATTTT	CASSQRGTIGNTIYF
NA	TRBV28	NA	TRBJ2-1	TGTGCCAGCAGGAGGGGGTCCTACAATGAGCAGTTCTTC	CASRRGSYNEQFF
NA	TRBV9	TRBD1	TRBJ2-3	TGTGCCAGCAGCCTCTACTTCAGACAGGGGGCGTACGATACGCAGTATTTT	CASSLYFRQGAYDTQYF
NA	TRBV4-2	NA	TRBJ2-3	TGTGCCAGCAGCCAGAGCGGAGCTAGCACAGATACGCAGTATTTT	CASSQSGASTDTQYF
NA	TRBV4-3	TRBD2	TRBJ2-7	TGCGCCAGCAGCCAAGAGGGTTCCTTAGCGGGAGGACCCTCCTACGAGCAGTACTTC	CASSQEGSLAGGPSYEQYF
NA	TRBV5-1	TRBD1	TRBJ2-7	TGCGCCAGCAGCTGGAGCCGGGACAGGCCCACCTACGAGCAGTACTTC	CASSWSRDRPTYEQYF
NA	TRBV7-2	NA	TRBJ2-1	TGTGCCAGCAGCTTAGTGGGGGGGCGCAATGAGCAGTTCTTC	CASSLVGGRNEQFF
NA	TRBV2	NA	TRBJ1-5	TGTGCCAGCAGTTTACAGGGTAGCAATCAGCCCCAGCATTTT	CASSLQGSNQPQHF
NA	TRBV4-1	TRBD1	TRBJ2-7	TGCGCCAGCAGCCCTGGGACAGGGAACTGGTACGAGCAGTACTTC	CASSPGTGNWYEQYF
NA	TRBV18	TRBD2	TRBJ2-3	TGTGCCAGCTCACGGAATCGGCTAGCGGGAGAGGCAGATACGCAGTATTTT	CASSRNRLAGEADTQYF
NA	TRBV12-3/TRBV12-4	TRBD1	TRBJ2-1	TGTGCCAGCAGTTTAAACAGGGGGAATGAGCAGTTCTTC	CASSLNRGNEQFF
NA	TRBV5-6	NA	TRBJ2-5	TGTGCCAGCAGCTTGGAAACGAGAGGACAGAGAGAGACCCAGTACTTC	CASSLETRGQRETQYF
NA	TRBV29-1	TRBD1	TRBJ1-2	TGCAGCGCAGGACAGGGTGGTGGCTACACCTTC	CSAGQGGGYTF
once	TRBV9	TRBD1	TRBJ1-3	TGTGCCAGCAGCGTAGGTGGGACAGAAGTCAACTCTGGAAACACCATATATTTT	CASSVGGTEVNSGNTIYF
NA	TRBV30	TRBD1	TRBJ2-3	TGTGCCCAGCAGGGGGCCGGCACAGATACGCAGTATTTT	CAQQGAGTDTQYF
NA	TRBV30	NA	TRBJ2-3	TGTGCCTGGGGTAGTGGGGGGAAGGGAGATACGCAGTATTTT	CAWGSGGKGDTQYF
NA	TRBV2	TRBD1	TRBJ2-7	TGTGCCAGCAGTGAATCCAGGGGGCTTCCCGAGCAGTACTTC	CASSESRGLPEQYF
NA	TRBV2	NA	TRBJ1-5	TGTGCCAGCAGTGAAGCGGGCGGGGAATGGAACGGTCAGCCCCAGCATTTT	CASSEAGGEWNGQPQHF
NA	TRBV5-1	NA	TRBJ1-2	TGCGCCAGCAGCCCTGGGACAACCTTGAACTATGGCTACACCTTC	CASSPGTTLNYGYTF
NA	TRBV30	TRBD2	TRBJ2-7	TGTGCCTGGAGGGCGGGGATCCGGGGGGACGAGCAGTACTTC	CAWRAGIRGDEQYF
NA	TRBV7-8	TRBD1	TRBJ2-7	TGTGCCAGCAGCTCGACAGGGAGATACGAGCAGTACTTC	CASSSTGRYEQYF
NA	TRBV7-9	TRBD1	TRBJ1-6	TGTGCCAGCAGCTTGGGACAGGGCCATTCACCCCTCCACTTT	CASSLGQGHSPLHF
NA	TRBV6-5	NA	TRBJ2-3	TGTGCCAGCAGGGAGCAGGGTGGGGTGACAGATACGCAGTATTTT	CASREQGGVTDTQYF
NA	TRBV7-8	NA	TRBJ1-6	TGTGCCAGCAGCTTCCGGGTTAGCTCCTATAATTCACCCCTCCACTTT	CASSFRVSSYNSPLHF
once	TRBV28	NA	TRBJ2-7	TGTGCCAGCAGTTTAGTGGCCAGGGGTACCTACGAGCAGTACTTC	CASSLVARGTYEQYF
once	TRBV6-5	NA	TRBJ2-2	TGTGCCAGCAAATTAACAGGGATTACCGGGGAGCTGTTTTTT	CASKLTGITGELFF
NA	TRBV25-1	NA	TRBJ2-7	TGTGCCAGCAGTGATTCAGGCTCCTACGAGCAGTACTTC	CASSDSGSYEQYF
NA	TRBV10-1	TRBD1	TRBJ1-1	TGCGCCAGCAGTGAGCCGCCGGGACAGGGAGCGCTTGGTATCATGAACACTGAAGCTTTCTTT	CASSEPPGQGALGIMNTEAFF
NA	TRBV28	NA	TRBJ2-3	TGTGCCAGCAGTTTATTAGCGGATTACACAGATACGCAGTATTTT	CASSLLADYTDTQYF
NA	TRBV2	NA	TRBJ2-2	TGTGCCAGCAGTCTTGGAGGGCCCCGCGGGGAGCTGTTTTTT	CASSLGGPRGELFF
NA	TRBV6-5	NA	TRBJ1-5	TGTGCCAGCAAAAGGCAGGGAACCGGCAATCAGCCCCAGCATTTT	CASKRQGTGNQPQHF
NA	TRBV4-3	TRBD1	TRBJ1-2	TGCGCCAGCAGCCAAGATAGGGACAGGACCTACTATGGCTACACCTTC	CASSQDRDRTYYGYTF
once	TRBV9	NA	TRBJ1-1	TGTGCCAGCAGCGTAGGGGTCGACACGAACACTGAAGCTTTCTTT	CASSVGVDTNTEAFF
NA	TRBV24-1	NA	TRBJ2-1	TGTGCCACCACCAGGGGCGCAGGTTCCTACAATGAGCAGTTCTTC	CATTRGAGSYNEQFF
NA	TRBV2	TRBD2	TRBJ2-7	TGTGCCAGCAGTGATAGCGGGGGTTCCTACGAGCAGTACTTC	CASSDSGGSYEQYF
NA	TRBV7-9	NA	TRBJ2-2	TGTGCCAGCGAGGCAGGGGACACCGGGGAGCTGTTTTTT	CASEAGDTGELFF
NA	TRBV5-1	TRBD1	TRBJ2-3	TGCGCCAGCTCCGACAGGGACACAGATACGCAGTATTTT	CASSDRDTDTQYF
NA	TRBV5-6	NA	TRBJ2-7	TGTGCCAGCAGTGATAGGCAGGGCTACGAGCAGTACTTC	CASSDRQGYEQYF
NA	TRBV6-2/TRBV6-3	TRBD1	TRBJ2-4	TGTGCCAGCAGCTATGGACCCCATCTAGGGACAGATGTAGCCAAAAACATTCAGTACTTC	CASSYGPHLGTDVAKNIQYF
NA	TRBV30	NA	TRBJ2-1	TGTGCCTGGAGTAAAGGGGTTGGCTATGAGCAGTTCTTC	CAWSKGVGYEQFF
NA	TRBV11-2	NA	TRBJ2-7	TGTGCCAGCAGCTCTAGGGGTTACGAGCAGTACTTC	CASSSRGYEQYF
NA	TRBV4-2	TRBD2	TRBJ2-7	TGTGCCAGCAGCCAAGATCTTGTAGCGGGGGGCTCCTACGAGCAGTACTTC	CASSQDLVAGGSYEQYF
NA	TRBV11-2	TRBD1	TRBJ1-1	TGTGCCAGCAGCCACGGACAGGGTCGTCATCACACTGAAGCTTTCTTT	CASSHGQGRHHTEAFF
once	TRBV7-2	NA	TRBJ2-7	TGTGCCAGCAGCTTCCCCGGGAAACTCGAGCAGTACTTC	CASSFPGKLEQYF
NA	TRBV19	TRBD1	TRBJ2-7	TGTGCCAGTAGTATAATTGTGGGGACAGGCCCTCGGGAGCAGTACTTC	CASSIIVGTGPREQYF